This T cell receptor beta chain was sequenced in a study of OX40 agonist ivuxolimab in advanced cancers. Study-level information: Dose-escalation patients suffered from hepatocellular carcinoma, melanoma, renal cell or head and neck cancer. From roughly 20 to 90 years was the age range, with a mean of around 56 years, and around 83% were male.

Only in-frame clones appear in the TCRdb table, and some are missing; sequencing was by immunoSEQ multiplex PCR. The repertoire holds some 65,000 clones, with about 90% as singletons. The CDR3 consists of 16 residues. V trimming: 5 bases; J trimming: 0 bases; junction bases outside the gene matches: 10. Germline assignment: CDR1 MDHEN and CDR2 SYDVKM. The timepoints at which blood was sampled were baseline, cycle 4 day 1, and cycle 7 day 1. Overall study results and limits: Clones of CD4+ and CD8+ blood T cells grew by week 6 at doses of 0.1 to 3.0 mg/kg.

Remarks on this clone: Its target is not known.

V is TRBV28 and J is TRBJ2-7; 7 bases are a match to TRBD1. This TCR came from an adult with an advanced solid tumor such as melanoma, head and neck, liver or kidney cancer. Sequences were derived from CD4+ or CD8+ T cells sorted from blood, sampled in a trial of the OX40 agonist ivuxolimab. DNA of the CDR3: TGTGCCAGCAGTATGAACCGGGACAGAATCTCCTACGAGCAGTACTTC. This sequence encodes CASSMNRDRISYEQYF. Full variable domain (remainder filled in from reference TRBV28 and TRBJ2-7): DVKVTQSSRYLVKRTGEKVFLECVQDMDHENMFWYRQDPGLGLRLIYFSYDVKMKEKGDIPEGYSVSREKKERFSLILESASTNQTSMYLCASSMNRDRISYEQYFGPGTRLTVT.